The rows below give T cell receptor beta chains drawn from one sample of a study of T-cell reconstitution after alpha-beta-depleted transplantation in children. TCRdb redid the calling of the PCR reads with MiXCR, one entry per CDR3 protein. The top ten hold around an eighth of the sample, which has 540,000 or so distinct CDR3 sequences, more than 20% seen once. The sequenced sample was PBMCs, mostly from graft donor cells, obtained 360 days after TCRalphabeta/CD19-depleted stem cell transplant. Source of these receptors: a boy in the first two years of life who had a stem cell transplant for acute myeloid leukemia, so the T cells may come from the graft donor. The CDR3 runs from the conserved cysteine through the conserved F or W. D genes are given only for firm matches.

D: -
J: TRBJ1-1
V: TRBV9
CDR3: CASSVRDRQYTEAFF

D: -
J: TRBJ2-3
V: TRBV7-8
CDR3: CASSRAGKSTDTQYF

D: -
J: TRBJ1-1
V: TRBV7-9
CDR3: CASSLDWTRNTEAFF

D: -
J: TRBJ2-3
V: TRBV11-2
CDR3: CASSFGDGGPNPTDTQYF

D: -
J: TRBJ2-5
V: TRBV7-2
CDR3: CASSRGRLYQETQYF

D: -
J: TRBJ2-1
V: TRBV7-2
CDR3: CASSPVPANEQFF

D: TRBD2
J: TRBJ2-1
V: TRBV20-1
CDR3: CSTTGGPFYNEQFF

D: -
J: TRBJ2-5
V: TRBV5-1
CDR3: CASSLGKGVETQYF

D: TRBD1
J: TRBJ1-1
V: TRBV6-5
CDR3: CASSSIRQGGTEAFF

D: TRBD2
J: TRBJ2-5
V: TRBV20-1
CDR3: CSRAGGLGETQYF

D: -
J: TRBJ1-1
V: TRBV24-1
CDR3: CATSEQGGTEAFF

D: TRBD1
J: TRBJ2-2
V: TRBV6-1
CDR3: CASSRDRWNGELFF

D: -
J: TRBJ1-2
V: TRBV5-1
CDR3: CASSFEQDYGYTF

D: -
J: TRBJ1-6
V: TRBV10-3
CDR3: CAIRPQGTSSPLHF

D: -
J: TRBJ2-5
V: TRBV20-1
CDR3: CSARLETQYF

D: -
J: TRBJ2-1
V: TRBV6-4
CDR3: CASSHKLSPNEQFF

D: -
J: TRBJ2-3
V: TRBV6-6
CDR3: CASSRHLRGLNRGTDTQYF

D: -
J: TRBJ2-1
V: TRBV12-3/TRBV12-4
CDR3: CATSDVRATMTDNEQFF

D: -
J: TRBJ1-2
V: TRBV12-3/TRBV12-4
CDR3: CASSLGEQYGYTF

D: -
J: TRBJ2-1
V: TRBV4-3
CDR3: CASSQGPAGTFNEQFF

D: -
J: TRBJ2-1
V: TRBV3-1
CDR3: CASRRFPQGTANNEQFF

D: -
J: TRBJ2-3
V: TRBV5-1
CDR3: CASSFRRSSTDTQYF

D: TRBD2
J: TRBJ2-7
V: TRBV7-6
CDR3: CASSSSTSGGPLSYEQYF

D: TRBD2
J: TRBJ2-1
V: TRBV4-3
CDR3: CASSQDLLRGGGGEQFF

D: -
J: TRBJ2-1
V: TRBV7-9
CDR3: CASSPAAGDYNEQFF

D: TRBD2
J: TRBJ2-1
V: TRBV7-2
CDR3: CASSLGAASGGYNEQFF

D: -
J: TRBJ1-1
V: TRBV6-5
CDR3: CASSYPFTGGVGTEAFF

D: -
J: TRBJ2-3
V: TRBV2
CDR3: CASKNWGGSTDTQYF

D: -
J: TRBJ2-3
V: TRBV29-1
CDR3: CSVGGSGDTQYF

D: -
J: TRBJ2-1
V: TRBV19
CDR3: CASSIGGGPEQFF

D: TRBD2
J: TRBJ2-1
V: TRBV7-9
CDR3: CASSLFSGGTIDNEQFF

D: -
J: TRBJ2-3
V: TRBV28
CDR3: CASMADTQYF

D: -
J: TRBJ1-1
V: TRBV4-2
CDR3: CASSQDGMEVWGNTEAFF

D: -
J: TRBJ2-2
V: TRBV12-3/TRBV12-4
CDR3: CASSLIAGTGELFF

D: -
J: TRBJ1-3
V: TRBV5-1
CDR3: CASSLVSGWGGNTIYF

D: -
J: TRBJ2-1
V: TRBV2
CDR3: CASSARKGRYNEQFF

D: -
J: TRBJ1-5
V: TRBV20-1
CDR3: CSARRGRGPGQPQHF

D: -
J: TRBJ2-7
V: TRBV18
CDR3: CASSPRDGKYEQYF

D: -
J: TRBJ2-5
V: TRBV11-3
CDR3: CASSLDGARDETQYF

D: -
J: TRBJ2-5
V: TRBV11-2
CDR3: CASSPLREETQYF

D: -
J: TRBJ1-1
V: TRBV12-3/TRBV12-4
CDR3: CASTEGDTEAFF

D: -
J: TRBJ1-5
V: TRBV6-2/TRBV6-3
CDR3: CASSYTAGIRSNQPQHF

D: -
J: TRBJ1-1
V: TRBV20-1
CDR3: CSASPSLNTEAFF

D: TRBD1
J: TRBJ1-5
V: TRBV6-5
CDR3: CASSWDRSNQPQHF

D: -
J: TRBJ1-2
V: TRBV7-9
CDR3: CASSFILLYGYTF

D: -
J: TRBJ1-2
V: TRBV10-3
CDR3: CAISDRPIYGYTF

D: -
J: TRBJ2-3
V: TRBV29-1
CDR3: CSVRIDLINTDTQYF